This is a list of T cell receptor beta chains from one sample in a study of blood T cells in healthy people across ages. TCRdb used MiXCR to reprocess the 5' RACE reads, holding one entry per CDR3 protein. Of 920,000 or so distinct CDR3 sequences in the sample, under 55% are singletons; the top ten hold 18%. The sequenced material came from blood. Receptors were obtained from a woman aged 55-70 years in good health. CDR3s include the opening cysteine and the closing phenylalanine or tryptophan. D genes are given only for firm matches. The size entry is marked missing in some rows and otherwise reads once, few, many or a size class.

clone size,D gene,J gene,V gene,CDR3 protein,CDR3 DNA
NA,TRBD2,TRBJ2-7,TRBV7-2,CASSMNSGRGLNEQYF,TGTGCCAGCAGCATGAATAGCGGGAGAGGGTTAAACGAGCAGTACTTC
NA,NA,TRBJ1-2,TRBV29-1,CSVENRGYTF,TGCAGCGTTGAAAATAGGGGCTACACCTTC
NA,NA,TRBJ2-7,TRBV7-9,CASNLEGLYEQYF,TGTGCCAGCAATCTCGAGGGCCTTTACGAGCAGTACTTC
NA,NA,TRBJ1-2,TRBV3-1,CASSQGPQAAGGYTF,TGTGCCAGCAGCCAAGGACCACAGGCTGCTGGTGGCTACACCTTC
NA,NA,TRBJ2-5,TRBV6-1,CASSELQTQYF,TGTGCCAGCAGTGAGTTACAGACCCAGTACTTC
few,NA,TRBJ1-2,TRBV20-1,CSAGRAGNRANYGYTF,TGCAGTGCTGGTAGGGCCGGGAATCGGGCTAACTATGGCTACACCTTC
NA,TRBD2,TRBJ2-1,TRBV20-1,CSAPRTRSSINEQFF,TGCAGTGCTCCTAGGACTAGAAGTTCCATCAATGAGCAGTTCTTC
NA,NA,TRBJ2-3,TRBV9,CASSVAGGARDTDTQYF,TGTGCCAGCAGCGTAGCTGGTGGTGCAAGGGACACAGATACGCAGTATTTT
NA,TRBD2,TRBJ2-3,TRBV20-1,CSAALAGSTDTQYF,TGCAGTGCGGCACTAGCGGGGAGCACAGATACGCAGTATTTT
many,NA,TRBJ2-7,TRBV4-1,CASSQDGEARQYF,TGCGCCAGCAGCCAAGATGGGGAGGCGAGGCAGTACTTC
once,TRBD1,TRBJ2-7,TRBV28,CASSPDRVREQYF,TGTGCCAGCAGTCCTGACAGGGTGCGGGAGCAGTACTTC
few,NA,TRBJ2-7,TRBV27,CASSFGTGYYEQYF,TGTGCCAGCAGTTTCGGGACGGGGTACTACGAGCAGTACTTC
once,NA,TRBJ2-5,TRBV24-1,CATSGSSRETQYF,TGTGCCACCAGTGGTTCGAGTCGGGAGACCCAGTACTTC
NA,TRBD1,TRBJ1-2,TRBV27,CASSLRQGPGRGDGYTF,TGTGCCAGCAGTTTAAGACAGGGGCCGGGACGGGGCGATGGCTACACCTTC
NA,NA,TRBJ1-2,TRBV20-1,CSARNRGIGAAYYGYTF,TGCAGTGCTAGAAATCGTGGGATTGGGGCGGCCTACTATGGCTACACCTTC
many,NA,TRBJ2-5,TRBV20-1,CSAKPLGAGQLETQYF,TGCAGTGCTAAACCCCTTGGGGCGGGCCAACTAGAGACCCAGTACTTC
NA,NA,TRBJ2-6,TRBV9,CASRQGTGANVLTF,TGTGCCAGCAGGCAGGGAACTGGGGCCAACGTCCTGACTTTC
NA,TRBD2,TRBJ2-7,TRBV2,CASSELTSGSYEQYF,TGTGCCAGCAGTGAACTGACTAGCGGGAGCTACGAGCAGTACTTC
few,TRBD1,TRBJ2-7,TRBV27,CASSLSFGTGLKFGYEQYF,TGTGCCAGCAGTCTCTCCTTTGGGACAGGGCTTAAATTTGGCTACGAGCAGTACTTC
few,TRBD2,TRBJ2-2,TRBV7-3,CASSPRGGAGELFF,TGTGCCAGCAGCCCCCGGGGGGGCGCCGGGGAGCTGTTTTTT
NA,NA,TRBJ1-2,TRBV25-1,CASSPPGHYGYTF,TGTGCCAGCAGTCCGCCAGGCCATTATGGCTACACCTTC
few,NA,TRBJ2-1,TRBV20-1,CSAVEGRVEQFF,TGCAGTGCCGTGGAGGGAAGGGTTGAGCAGTTCTTC
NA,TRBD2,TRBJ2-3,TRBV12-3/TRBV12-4,CASTRGSGRDTDTQYF,TGTGCCAGCACCAGGGGTAGCGGGAGGGACACAGATACGCAGTATTTT
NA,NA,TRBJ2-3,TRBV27,CASRLRYRETDTQYF,TGTGCCAGCAGACTAAGGTACAGGGAAACAGATACGCAGTATTTT
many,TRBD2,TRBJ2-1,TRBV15,CATSRETSAYNEQFF,TGTGCCACCAGCAGAGAGACTAGCGCTTACAATGAGCAGTTCTTC
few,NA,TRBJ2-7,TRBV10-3,CAIGRVSNEQYF,TGTGCCATCGGGCGAGTATCTAACGAGCAGTACTTC
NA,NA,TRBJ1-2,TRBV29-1,CSVARPEWAYGYTF,TGCAGCGTTGCCCGCCCGGAGTGGGCTTATGGCTACACCTTC
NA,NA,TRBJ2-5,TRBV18,CASSPAGSTQETQYF,TGTGCCAGCTCACCAGCCGGGTCTACTCAAGAGACCCAGTACTTC
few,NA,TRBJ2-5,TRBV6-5,CASSTYTGQTQYF,TGTGCCAGCAGTACTTATACGGGGCAGACCCAGTACTTC
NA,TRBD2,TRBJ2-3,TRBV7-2,CASSPLRSSGSTDTQYF,TGTGCCAGCAGCCCCCTCCGTAGTAGCGGGAGCACAGATACGCAGTATTTT
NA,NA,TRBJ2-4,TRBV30,CAWSVPEAKNIQYF,TGTGCCTGGAGTGTTCCCGAAGCCAAAAACATTCAGTACTTC
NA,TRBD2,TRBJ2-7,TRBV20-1,CSAKPGTSGSGYEQYF,TGCAGTGCTAAACCCGGGACTAGCGGGAGCGGCTACGAGCAGTACTTC
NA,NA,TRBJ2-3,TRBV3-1,CASSPGTYHFVTQYF,TGTGCCAGCAGCCCCGGGACATACCATTTTGTTACGCAGTATTTT
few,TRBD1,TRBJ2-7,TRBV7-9,CASSDLILGTGLSYEQYF,TGTGCCAGCAGCGACCTTATCTTGGGGACAGGACTCTCCTACGAGCAGTACTTC
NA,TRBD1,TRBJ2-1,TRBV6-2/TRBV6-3,CASSRGQAEQFF,TGTGCCAGCTCCAGGGGGCAGGCTGAGCAGTTCTTC
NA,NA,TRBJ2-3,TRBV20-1,CSASFPGAGDTQYF,TGCAGTGCCTCCTTTCCAGGGGCAGGCGATACGCAGTATTTT
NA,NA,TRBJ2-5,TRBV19,CASSARTTQETQYF,TGTGCCAGTAGTGCCCGGACTACTCAAGAGACCCAGTACTTC